This T cell receptor beta chain was captured in a study of cytomegalovirus exposure and HLA in healthy donors. Study findings and constraints: In a later analysis, productive TCRs from donors in an Asian-associated ancestry cluster reportedly carried fewer N-insertions than the cohort mean.

The V and J ends lost 1 base and 7 bases respectively, with 10 bases between them. The CDR3 has 13 amino acids. Germline CDR1 reads GTSNPN; CDR2 reads SVGIG (reference sequence). As to this clone: Its specificity is not known.

The PCR employed 60 Vbeta primers together with 13 Jbeta primers. Here immunoSEQ multiplex PCR was the method, and the copy in TCRdb shows in-frame clones only, minus some. Of approximately 160,000 clones in the sample, about three quarters were seen once. The receptor was derived from a woman aged 40-49 years in good health and CMV-seropositive. This sequence joins TRBV30 and TRBJ1-4; D is undetermined. Sequencing input: PBMCs. Written as DNA, the CDR3 is TGTGCCTGGAGTGGGAGAGTGGGTGAAAAACTGTTTTTT. It yields the protein CAWSGRVGEKLFF.